This T cell receptor beta chain appears in the sequencing data of a study of identical twins. Germline V gives CDR1 PRHDT, CDR2 FYEKMQ (reference sequence). This CDR3 contains 15 residues. The V segment lost 2 bases and the J segment 9 bases; nucleotides outside the gene matches: 9. TCRdb independently ran MiXCR on the 5' RACE reads; one entry per CDR3 protein. The sample lists about 1.7 million distinct CDR3 sequences, less than 40% occurring once. V is TRBV13 and J is TRBJ2-1; 8 bases line up with TRBD1. This TCR came from a newborn girl in good health. The sequencing input was cord blood. This CDR3 reads CASSLIRQGWGEQFF. As DNA, the CDR3 is TGTGCCAGCAGCTTAATACGACAGGGGTGGGGTGAGCAGTTCTTC.